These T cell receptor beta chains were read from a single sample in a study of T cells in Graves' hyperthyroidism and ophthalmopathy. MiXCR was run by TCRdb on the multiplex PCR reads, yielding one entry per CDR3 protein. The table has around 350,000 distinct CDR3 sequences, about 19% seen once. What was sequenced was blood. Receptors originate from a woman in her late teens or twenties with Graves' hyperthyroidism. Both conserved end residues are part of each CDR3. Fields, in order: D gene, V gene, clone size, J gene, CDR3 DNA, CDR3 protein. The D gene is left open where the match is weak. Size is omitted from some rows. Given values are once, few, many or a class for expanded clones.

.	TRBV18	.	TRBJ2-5	TGTGCCAGCTCACCCCCGGCGGCATTCGGGGAGACCCAGTACTTC	CASSPPAAFGETQYF
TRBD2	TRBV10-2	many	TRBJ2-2	TGCGCCAGCAAGCCGGGAGGGGAAGCCGGGGAGCTGTTTTTT	CASKPGGEAGELFF
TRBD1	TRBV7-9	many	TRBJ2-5	TGTGCCAGCAGCCAACGGACAGGGAGCGGGGAGACCCAGTACTTC	CASSQRTGSGETQYF
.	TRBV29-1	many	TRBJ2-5	TGCAGCCTCTCCCAGGGGCTGGAGACCCAGTACTTC	CSLSQGLETQYF
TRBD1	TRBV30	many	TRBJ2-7	TGTGCCTGGACCCTACCCGGACAGGTCGGATACGAGCAGTACTTC	CAWTLPGQVGYEQYF
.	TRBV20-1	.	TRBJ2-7	TGCAGTGCTATGGACGGGAGCCTAAGCTCCTACGAGCAGTACTTC	CSAMDGSLSSYEQYF
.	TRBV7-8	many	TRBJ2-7	TGTGCCAGCAGACCCACGGTGGGAGCCTACGAGCAGTACTTC	CASRPTVGAYEQYF
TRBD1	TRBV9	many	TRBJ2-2	TGTGCCAGCAGCGCAGATAGGACAGGGACCGACACCGGGGAGCTGTTTTTT	CASSADRTGTDTGELFF
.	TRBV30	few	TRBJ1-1	TGTGCCTGGAGTAGAGTTTTGAACACTGAAGCTTTCTTT	CAWSRVLNTEAFF
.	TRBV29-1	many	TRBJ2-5	TGCAGCGTTGAATCCCCCCCAATGGAGACCCAGTACTTC	CSVESPPMETQYF
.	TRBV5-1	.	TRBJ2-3	TGCGCCAGCAGCTTCGGTAGCGGACCCACAGATACGCAGTATTTT	CASSFGSGPTDTQYF
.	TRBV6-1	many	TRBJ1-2	TGTGCCAGCAGTGAATTACGCCCTGTAAACTATGGCTACACCTTC	CASSELRPVNYGYTF
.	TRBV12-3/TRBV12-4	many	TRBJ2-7	TGTGCCAGCGCTGGGGGCGAGCAGTACTTC	CASAGGEQYF
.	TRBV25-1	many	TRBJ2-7	TGTGCCAGCAGTGAATACGAGACAGGGAGGTACGAGCAGTACTTC	CASSEYETGRYEQYF
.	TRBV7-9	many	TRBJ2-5	TGTGCCAGCAACTACGGTTCCCAAGAGACCCAGTACTTC	CASNYGSQETQYF
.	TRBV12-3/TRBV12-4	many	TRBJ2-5	TGTGCCAGCGGGTGGGAGACCCAGTACTTC	CASGWETQYF
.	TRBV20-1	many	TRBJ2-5	TGCAGTGCCCTGGAAGGGTATGGCGAGACCCAGTACTTC	CSALEGYGETQYF